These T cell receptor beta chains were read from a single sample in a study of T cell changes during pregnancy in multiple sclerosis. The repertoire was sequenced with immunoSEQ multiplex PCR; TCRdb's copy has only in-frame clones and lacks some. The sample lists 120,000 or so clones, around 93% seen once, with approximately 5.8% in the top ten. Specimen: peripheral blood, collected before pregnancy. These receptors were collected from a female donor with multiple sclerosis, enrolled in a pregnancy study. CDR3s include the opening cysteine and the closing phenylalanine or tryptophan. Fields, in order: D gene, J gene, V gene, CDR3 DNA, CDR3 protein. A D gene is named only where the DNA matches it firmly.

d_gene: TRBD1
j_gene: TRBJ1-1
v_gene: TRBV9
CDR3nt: TGTGCCAGCAGCGCCCATGGACAGGGGGGTACTGAAGCTTTCTTT
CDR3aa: CASSAHGQGGTEAFF

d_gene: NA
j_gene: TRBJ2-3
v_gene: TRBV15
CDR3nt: TGTGCCACCAGCAGAGATACGGCGGGGCAGCAGTATTTT
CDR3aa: CATSRDTAGQQYF

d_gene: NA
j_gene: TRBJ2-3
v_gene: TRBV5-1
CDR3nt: TGCGCCAGCAGCTTGGTGCCGGGGTCAGATACGCAGTATTTT
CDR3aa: CASSLVPGSDTQYF

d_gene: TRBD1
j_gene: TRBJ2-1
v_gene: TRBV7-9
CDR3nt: TGTGCCAGCAGCTTAGGGGGGACAGGGGGCGCGAGGTCCTACAATGAGCAGTTCTTC
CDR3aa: CASSLGGTGGARSYNEQFF

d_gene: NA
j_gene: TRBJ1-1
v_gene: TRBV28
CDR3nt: TGTGCCAGTCGGAACACTGAAGCTTTCTTT
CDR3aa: CASRNTEAFF

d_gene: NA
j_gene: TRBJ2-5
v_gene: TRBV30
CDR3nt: TGTGCCTGGATGCTACCGGGTCTACAAGAGACCCAGTACTTC
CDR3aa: CAWMLPGLQETQYF

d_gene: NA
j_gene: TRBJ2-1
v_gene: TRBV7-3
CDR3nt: TGTGCCAGCAGCTTATCGGGACTGAGTTACAATGAGCAGTTCTTC
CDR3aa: CASSLSGLSYNEQFF

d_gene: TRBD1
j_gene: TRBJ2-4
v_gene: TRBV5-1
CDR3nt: TGCGCCAGCAGCGTGACAGGGATTGGGGAAAACATTCAGTACTTC
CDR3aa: CASSVTGIGENIQYF

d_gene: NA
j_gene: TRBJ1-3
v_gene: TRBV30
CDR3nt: TGTGCCTGGAGTTATTCCTCTGGAAACACCATATATTTT
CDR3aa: CAWSYSSGNTIYF

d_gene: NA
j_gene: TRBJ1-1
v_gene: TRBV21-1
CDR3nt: TGTGCCAGCAGCCTAGGGGCCGGCCTAGGGTCTGAAGCTTTCTTT
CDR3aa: CASSLGAGLGSEAFF

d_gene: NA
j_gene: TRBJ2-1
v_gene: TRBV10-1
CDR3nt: TGCGCCAGCAGTGACATAGGGGGAGAGACCTACAATGAGCAGTTCTTC
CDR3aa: CASSDIGGETYNEQFF

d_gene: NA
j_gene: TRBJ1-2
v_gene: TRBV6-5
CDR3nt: TGTGCCAGCAGTTACTCGTATCCCTCTAGAGGCTATGGCTACACCTTC
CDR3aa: CASSYSYPSRGYGYTF

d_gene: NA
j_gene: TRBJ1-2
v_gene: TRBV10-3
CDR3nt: TGTGCCATCAGTGTGGAGGGTCCCTATGGCTACACCTTC
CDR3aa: CAISVEGPYGYTF

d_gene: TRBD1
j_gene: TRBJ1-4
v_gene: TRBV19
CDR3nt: TGTGCCAGTAGTAGGGACAGGGGGCGAGTCGGGTCGAAATTTTTT
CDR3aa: CASSRDRGRVGSKFF

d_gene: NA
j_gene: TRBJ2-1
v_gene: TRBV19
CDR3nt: TGTGCCAGTAGCTTAGCAGGGAAAGGGAACAATGAGCAGTTCTTC
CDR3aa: CASSLAGKGNNEQFF

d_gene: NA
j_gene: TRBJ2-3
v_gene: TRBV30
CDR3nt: TGTGCCTGGACACCTAGAGCAGATACGCAGTATTTT
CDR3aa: CAWTPRADTQYF

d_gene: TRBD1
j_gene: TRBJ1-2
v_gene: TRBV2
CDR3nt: TGTGCCAGCAGTGTTTGGCGGGGACAGGGGGCTAACTATGGCTACACCTTC
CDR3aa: CASSVWRGQGANYGYTF

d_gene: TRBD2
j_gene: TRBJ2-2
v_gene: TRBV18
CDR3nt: TGTGCCAGCTCACCAGCGATAGCGGGGTTGAACACCGGGGAGCTGTTTTTT
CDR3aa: CASSPAIAGLNTGELFF

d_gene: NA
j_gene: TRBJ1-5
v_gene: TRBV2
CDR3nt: TGTGCCAGCAGGACTAGGGGGGGGAATCAGCCCCAGCATTTT
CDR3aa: CASRTRGGNQPQHF

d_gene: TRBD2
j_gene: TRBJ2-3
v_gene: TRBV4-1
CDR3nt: TGCGCCAGCAGCCTGGGACTAGGGGAGGATACGCAGTATTTT
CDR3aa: CASSLGLGEDTQYF

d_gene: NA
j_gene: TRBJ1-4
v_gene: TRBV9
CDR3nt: TGTGCCAGCAGCACGGGAGGGTCTGTTGAAAAACTGTTTTTT
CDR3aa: CASSTGGSVEKLFF

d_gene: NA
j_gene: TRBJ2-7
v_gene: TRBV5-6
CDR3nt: TGTGCCAGCAGCTTCCTCAGGGGCTACGAGCAGTACTTC
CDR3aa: CASSFLRGYEQYF

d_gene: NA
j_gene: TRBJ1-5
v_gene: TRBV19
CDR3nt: TGTGCCAGTAGTAGAATCATAGAGCGCTATAGCAATCAGCCCCAGCATTTT
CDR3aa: CASSRIIERYSNQPQHF

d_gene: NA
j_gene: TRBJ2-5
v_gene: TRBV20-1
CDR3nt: TGCAGTGCTCTAGCAACGGAGACCCAGTACTTC
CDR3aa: CSALATETQYF

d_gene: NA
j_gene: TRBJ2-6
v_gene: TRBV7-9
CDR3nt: TGTGCCAGCAGCTCCACGGTCGGGGCCAACGTCCTGACTTTC
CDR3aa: CASSSTVGANVLTF

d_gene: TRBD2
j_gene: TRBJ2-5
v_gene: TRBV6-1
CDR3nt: TGTGCCAGCAGCTTAGGACTAGTCCAAGAGACCCAGTACTTC
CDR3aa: CASSLGLVQETQYF

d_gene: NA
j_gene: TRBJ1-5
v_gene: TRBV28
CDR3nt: TGTGCCAGCAGTTTATTGGGGGGGGCGGATAGCAATCAGCCCCAGCATTTT
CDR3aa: CASSLLGGADSNQPQHF

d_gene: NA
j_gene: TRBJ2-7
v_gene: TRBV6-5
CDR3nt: TGTGCCAGCAGTTACAGAGGCGAGCAGTACTTC
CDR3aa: CASSYRGEQYF

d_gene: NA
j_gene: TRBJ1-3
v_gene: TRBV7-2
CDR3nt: TGTGCCAGCAGCTCCACGGGGGGGCTGGGAAACACCATATATTTT
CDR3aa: CASSSTGGLGNTIYF

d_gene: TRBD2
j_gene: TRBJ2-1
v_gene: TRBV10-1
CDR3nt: TGCGCCAGCAGTGGGATGCGCGGGAGGGGATTTAGGAATGAGCAGTTCTTC
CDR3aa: CASSGMRGRGFRNEQFF

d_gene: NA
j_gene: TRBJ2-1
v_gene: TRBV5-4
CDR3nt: TGTGCCAGCAGCTTGACTTTCGGGAGAGTTGAGCAGTTCTTC
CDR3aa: CASSLTFGRVEQFF

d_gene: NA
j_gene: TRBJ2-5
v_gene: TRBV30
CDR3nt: TGTGCCTACCTGGGGGCCGGGGAGACCCAGTACTTC
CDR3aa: CAYLGAGETQYF

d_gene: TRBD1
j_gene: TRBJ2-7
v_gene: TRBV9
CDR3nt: TGTGCCAGCAGCCCCCGGGACAGGGGCTACGAGCAGTACTTC
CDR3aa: CASSPRDRGYEQYF

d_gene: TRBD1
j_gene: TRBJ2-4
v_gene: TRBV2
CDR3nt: TGTGCCAGCAGTGATCCAGGGGGTAGGAACATTCAGTACTTC
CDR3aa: CASSDPGGRNIQYF

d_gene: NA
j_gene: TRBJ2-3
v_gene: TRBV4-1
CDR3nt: TGCGCCAGCAGCCAAGAACAGGGTTTCACAGATACGCAGTATTTT
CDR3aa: CASSQEQGFTDTQYF

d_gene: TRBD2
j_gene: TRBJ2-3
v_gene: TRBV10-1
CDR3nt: TGCGCCAGCAGTGAGTTGTTCGGGCGGGAGGGCCGGGATACGCAGTATTTT
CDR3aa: CASSELFGREGRDTQYF

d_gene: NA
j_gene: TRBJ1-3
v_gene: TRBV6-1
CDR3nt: TGTGCCAGCATCCAGGACAGTAGCTCTGGAAACACCATATATTTT
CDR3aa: CASIQDSSSGNTIYF

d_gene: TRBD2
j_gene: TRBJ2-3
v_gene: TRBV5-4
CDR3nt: TGTGCCAGCAGCTCGTGGACTAGCGAGAGCACAGATACGCAGTATTTT
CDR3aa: CASSSWTSESTDTQYF

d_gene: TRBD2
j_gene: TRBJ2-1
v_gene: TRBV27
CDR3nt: TGTGCCACCAGTCTCGGACTAGCGGGAGGGCGGGACTACAATGAGCAGTTCTTC
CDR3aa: CATSLGLAGGRDYNEQFF

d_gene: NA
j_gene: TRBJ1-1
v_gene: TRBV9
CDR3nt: TGTGCCAGCAGCGGCGGAGGATGGCGTGAAGCTTTCTTT
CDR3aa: CASSGGGWREAFF

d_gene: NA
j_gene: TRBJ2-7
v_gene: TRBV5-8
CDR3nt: TGTGCCAGCAGCAGCAGGATTTACGAGCAGTACTTC
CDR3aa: CASSSRIYEQYF

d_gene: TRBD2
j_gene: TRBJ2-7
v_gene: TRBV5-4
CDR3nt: TGTGCCAGCAGCCCTGGGGGCCCTAGCGGGACCTACGAGCAGTACTTC
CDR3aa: CASSPGGPSGTYEQYF

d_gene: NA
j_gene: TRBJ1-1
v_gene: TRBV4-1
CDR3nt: TGCGCCAGCAGCCAAGTGGATATGGGACTAGGAATGAACACTGAAGCTTTCTTT
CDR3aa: CASSQVDMGLGMNTEAFF

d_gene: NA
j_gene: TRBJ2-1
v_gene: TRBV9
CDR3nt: TGTGCCAGCAGCGTAGTGAGCGGCTCCTACAATGAGCAGTTCTTC
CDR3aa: CASSVVSGSYNEQFF

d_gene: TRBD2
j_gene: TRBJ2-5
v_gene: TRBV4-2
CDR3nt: TGTGCCAGCAGCCAAGGGGATGGGACTAGCGGGAGAAAGGAGACCCAGTACTTC
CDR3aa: CASSQGDGTSGRKETQYF

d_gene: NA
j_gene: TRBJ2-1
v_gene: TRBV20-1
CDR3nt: TGCAGTGCTGAGCGGGCTAATGAGCAGTTCTTC
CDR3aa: CSAERANEQFF